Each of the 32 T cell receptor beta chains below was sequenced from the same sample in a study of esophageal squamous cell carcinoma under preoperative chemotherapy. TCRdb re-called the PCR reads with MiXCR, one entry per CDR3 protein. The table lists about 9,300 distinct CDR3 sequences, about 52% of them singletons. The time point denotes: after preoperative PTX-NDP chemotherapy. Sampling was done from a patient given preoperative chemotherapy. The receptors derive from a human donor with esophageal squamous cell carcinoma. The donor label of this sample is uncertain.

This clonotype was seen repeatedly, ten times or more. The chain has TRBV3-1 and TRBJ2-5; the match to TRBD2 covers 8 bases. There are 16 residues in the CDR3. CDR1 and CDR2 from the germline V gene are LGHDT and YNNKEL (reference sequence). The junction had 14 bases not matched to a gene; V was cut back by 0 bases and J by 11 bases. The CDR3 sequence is CASSQDLGRAYGEQYF. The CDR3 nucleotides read TGTGCCAGCAGCCAAGATCTCGGGAGGGCCTACGGTGAGCAGTACTTC.

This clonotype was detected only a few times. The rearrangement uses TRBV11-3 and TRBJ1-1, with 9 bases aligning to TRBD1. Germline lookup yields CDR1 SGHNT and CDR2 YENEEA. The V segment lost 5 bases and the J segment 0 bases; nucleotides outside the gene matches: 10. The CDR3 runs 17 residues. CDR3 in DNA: TGTGCCAGCAGCCCACACACGGGACAGGGAATGAACACTGAAGCTTTCTTT. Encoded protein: CASSPHTGQGMNTEAFF.

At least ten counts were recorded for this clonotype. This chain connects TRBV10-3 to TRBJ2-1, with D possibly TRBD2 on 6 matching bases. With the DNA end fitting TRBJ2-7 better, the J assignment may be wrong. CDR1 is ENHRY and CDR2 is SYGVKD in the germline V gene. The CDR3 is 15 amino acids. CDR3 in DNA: TGTGCCATCAGTGAGTCAGTCGGAGGGAACTACGAGCAGTACTTC. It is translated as CAISESVGGNYEQYF.

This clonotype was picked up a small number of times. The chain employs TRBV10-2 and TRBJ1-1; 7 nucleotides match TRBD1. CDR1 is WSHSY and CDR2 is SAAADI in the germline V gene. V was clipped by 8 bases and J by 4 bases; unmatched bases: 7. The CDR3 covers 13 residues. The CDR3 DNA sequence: TGCGCCAGCTACCAATCAGGGGGCACTGAAGCTTTCTTT. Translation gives CASYQSGGTEAFF.

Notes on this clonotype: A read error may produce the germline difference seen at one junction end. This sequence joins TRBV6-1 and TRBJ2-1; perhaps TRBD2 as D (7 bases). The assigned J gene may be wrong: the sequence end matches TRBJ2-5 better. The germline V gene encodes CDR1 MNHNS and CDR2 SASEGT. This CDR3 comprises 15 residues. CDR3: CARGGGGRDQEIQYF. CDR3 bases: TGTGCCAGGGGGGGCGGGGGCCGTGACCAAGAGATCCAGTACTTC.

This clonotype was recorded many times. DNA of the CDR3: TGTGCCAGCAGTTTGTGGGAGGGAGACAATGAGCAGTTCTTC. It specifies CASSLWEGDNEQFF. The chain carries TRBV6-6 and TRBJ2-1; 7 nucleotides match TRBD2. CDR1 and CDR2 from the germline V gene are MNHNY and SVGAGI (reference sequence). Unmatched junction bases numbered 5, after V lost 4 bases and J lost 5 bases. The CDR3 runs 14 residues.

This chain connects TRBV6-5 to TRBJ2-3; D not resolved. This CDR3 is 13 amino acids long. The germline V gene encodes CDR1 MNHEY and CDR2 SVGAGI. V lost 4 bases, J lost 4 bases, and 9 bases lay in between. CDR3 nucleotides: TGTGCCAGCAGTTCCCGCCTGGCAGATACGCAGTATTTT. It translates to CASSSRLADTQYF.

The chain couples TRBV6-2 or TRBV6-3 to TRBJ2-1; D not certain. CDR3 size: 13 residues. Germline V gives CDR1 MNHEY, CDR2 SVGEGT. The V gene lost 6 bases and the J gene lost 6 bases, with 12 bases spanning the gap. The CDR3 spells CASSRPPTNEQFF. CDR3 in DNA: TGTGCCAGCAGCCGCCCGCCCACCAATGAGCAGTTCTTC.

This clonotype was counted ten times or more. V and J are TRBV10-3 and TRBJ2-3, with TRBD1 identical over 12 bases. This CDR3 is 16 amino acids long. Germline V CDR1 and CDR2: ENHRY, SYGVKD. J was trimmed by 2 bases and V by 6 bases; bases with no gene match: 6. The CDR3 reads CAISLGDRGLTDTQYF. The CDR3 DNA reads TGTGCCATCAGCCTCGGGGACAGGGGGCTCACAGATACGCAGTATTTT.

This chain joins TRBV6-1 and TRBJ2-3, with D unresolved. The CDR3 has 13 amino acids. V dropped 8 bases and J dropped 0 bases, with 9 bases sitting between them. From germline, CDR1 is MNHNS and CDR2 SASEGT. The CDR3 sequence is CASSKPSTDTQYF. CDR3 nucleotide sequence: TGTGCCAGCTCGAAGCCTAGCACAGATACGCAGTATTTT.

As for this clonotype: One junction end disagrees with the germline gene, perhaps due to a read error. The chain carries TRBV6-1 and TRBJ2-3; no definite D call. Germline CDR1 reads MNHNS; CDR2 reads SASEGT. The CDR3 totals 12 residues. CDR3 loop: CAGRPDKDTQYF. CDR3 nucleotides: TGTGCGGGCAGGCCAGACAAAGACACGCAGTACTTT.

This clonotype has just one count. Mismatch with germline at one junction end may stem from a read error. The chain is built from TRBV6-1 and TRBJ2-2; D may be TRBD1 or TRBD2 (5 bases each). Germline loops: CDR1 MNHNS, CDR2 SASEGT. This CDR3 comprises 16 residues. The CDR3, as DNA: TGTGCCAGCAGTGGATCCGGGGCTGTGAGCTCCGAGAAGCTGTATTTT. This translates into CASSGSGAVSSEKLYF.

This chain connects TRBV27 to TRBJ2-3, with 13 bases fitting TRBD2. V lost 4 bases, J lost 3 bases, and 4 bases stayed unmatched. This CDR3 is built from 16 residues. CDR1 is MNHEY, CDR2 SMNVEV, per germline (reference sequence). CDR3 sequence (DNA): TGTGCCAGCAGTTCCGGACTAGCGGGAGTAACAGATACGCAGTATTTT. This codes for CASSSGLAGVTDTQYF.

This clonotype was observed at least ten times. As DNA, the CDR3 is TGCGCCAGCAGTGAAGGGACAGGGGAGGTGAATGAGCAGTTCTTC. Its translation is CASSEGTGEVNEQFF. The rearrangement uses TRBV10-1 and TRBJ2-1; 10 bases are shared with TRBD1. Germline assignment: CDR1 WNHNN and CDR2 SYGVQD (reference sequence). The CDR3 is made up of 15 amino acids. The V segment lost 3 bases and the J segment 7 bases; nucleotides outside the gene matches: 6.

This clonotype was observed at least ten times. The CDR3 loop is CASSYQAEDEQFF. Here the CDR3 DNA reads TGTGCCAGCAGTTACCAAGCGGAGGACGAGCAGTTCTTC. The rearrangement links TRBV6-5 to TRBJ2-1; tentatively, D is TRBD2 (5 bases). Germline V gene data show CDR1 as MNHEY and CDR2 as SVGAGI. The V gene lost 2 bases and the J gene lost 10 bases, with 12 bases spanning the gap. This CDR3 region has 13 residues.

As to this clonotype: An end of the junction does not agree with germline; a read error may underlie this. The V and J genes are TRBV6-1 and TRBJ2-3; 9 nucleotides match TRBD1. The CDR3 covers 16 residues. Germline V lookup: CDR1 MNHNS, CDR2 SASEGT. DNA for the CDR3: TGTGCCAGCACGGTGTTTGGGGGACAGGGCGCAGAGACGCAGTATTTT. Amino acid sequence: CASTVFGGQGAETQYF.

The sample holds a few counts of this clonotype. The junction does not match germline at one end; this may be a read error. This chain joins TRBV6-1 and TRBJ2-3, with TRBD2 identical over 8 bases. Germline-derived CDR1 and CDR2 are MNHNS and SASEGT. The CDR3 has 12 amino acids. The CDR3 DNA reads TGTGCCAGCACGGGGGGGAGAGAGACCCAGTATTTC. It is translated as CASTGGRETQYF.

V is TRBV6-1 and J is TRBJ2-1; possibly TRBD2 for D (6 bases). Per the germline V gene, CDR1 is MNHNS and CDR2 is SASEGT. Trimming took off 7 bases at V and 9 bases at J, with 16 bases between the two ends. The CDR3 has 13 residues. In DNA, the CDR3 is TGTGCCAGCACAGGGAGGAAAACCAGTGAGCAGTTCTTC. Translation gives CASTGRKTSEQFF.

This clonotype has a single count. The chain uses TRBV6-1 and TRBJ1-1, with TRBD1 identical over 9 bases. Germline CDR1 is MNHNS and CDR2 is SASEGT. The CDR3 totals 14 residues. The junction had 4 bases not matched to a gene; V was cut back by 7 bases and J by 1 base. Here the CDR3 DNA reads TGTGCCAGCACGACAGGGGGTACGAACACTGAAGCTTTCTTT. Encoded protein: CASTTGGTNTEAFF.

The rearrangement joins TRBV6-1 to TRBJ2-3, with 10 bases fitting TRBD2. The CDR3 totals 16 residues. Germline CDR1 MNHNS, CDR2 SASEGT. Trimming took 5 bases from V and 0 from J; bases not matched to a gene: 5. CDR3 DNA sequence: TGTGCCAGCAGTAGTCCTAGCGGGGGCAGCACAGATACGCAGTATTTT. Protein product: CASSSPSGGSTDTQYF.

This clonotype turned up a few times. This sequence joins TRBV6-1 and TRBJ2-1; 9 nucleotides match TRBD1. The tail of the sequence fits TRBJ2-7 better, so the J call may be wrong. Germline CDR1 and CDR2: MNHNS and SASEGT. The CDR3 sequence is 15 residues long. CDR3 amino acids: CASSGTGTGLYEQYF. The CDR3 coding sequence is TGTGCCAGCAGTGGAACCGGGACAGGGTTATACGAGCAGTACTTC.

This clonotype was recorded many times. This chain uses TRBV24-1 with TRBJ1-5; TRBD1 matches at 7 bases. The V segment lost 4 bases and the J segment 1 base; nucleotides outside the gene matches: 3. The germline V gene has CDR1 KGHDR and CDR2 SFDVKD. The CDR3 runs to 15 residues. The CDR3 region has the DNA TGTGCCACCAGTGAACGGGACAGCAGCAATCAGCCCCAGCATTTT. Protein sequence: CATSERDSSNQPQHF.

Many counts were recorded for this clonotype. CDR3 amino acids: CASSLVQREVEQFF. The CDR3 DNA follows: TGTGCCAGCAGCTTAGTTCAGCGGGAGGTTGAGCAGTTCTTC. The chain couples TRBV7-8 to TRBJ2-1, with 9 bases identical to TRBD2. Germline CDR1 SGHVS, CDR2 FQNEAQ. The V gene end was trimmed by 1 base and the J gene end by 9 bases; junction bases not matched to a gene: 4. The CDR3 loop spans 14 amino acids.

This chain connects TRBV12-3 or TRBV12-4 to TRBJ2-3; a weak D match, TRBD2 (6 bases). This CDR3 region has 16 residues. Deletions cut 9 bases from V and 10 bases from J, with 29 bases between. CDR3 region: CASGLADAVNTGAQYF. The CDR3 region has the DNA TGTGCCAGTGGATTAGCGGATGCCGTGAACACAGGTGCGCAGTATTTT.

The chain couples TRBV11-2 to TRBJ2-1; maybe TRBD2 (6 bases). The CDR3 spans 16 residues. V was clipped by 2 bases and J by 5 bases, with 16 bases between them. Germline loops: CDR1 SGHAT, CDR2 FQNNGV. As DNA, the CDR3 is TGTGCCAGCAGCTTAACCCTAGCGATTTGGAACAATGAGCAGTTCTTC. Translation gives CASSLTLAIWNNEQFF.

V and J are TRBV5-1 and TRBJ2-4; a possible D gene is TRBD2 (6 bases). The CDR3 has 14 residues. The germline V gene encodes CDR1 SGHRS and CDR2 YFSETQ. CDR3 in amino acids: CGGWGVRAKDTQYF. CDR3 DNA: TGCGGCGGCTGGGGGGTACGAGCCAAAGATACTCAGTACTTC.

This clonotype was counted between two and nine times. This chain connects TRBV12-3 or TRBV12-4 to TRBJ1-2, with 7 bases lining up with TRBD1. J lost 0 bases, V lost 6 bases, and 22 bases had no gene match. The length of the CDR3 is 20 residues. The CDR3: CASSDQDPGQKGYPNYGYTF. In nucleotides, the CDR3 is TGTGCCAGCAGCGACCAGGACCCGGGACAGAAGGGATACCCTAACTATGGCTACACCTTC.

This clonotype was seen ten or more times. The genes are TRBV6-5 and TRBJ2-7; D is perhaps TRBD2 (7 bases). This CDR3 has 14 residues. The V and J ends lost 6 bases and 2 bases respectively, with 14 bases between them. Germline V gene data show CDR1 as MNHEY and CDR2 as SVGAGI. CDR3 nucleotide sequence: TGTGCCAGCAGGGGACGGGGGGCTCCCTACGAGCAGTACTTC. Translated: CASRGRGAPYEQYF.

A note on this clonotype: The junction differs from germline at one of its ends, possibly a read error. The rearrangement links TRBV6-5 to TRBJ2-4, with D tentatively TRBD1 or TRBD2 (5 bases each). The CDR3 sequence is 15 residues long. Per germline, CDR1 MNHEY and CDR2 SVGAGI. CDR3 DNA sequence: TGTGCCCGCACTTCGGGGACGTGCAGCACAGATACGCAGTATTTC. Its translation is CARTSGTCSTDTQYF.

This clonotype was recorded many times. CDR3 amino acids: CASHRAGGIYEQFF. CDR3 sequence (DNA): TGTGCCAGCCATCGAGCGGGGGGGATCTACGAGCAGTTCTTC. The chain couples TRBV6-2 or TRBV6-3 to TRBJ2-1; 10 bases fit TRBD2. From germline, CDR1 is MNHEY and CDR2 SVGEGT. Trimming removed 8 bases from V and 10 bases from J; junction bases left unmatched: 11. The CDR3 contains 14 residues.

CDR3 nucleotides: TGTGCCAGCAGTAAGTGGGGACAGCCCGACTACAATGAGCAGTTCTTC. Amino acids: CASSKWGQPDYNEQFF. The chain links TRBV6-1 to TRBJ2-1; 7 nucleotides align to TRBD1. CDR1 and CDR2 from the germline V gene are MNHNS and SASEGT. This CDR3 comprises 16 residues. V lost 5 bases to trimming and J lost 3 bases; unmatched junction nucleotides: 10.

As DNA, the CDR3 is TGTGCCAGCAGAAGGGACGGCTCGGGTACGCAGTACTTC. Protein: CASRRDGSGTQYF. V usage is TRBV6-1 and J usage is TRBJ2-3; D assignment may be TRBD1 or TRBD2 (5 bases each). The last part of the DNA fits TRBJ2-7 better; the J call may be wrong. The CDR3 runs 13 residues. CDR1 is MNHNS, CDR2 SASEGT, per germline.